The rows below give T cell receptor beta chains drawn from one sample of a study of cytomegalovirus exposure and HLA in healthy donors. Assay: immunoSEQ multiplex PCR; the TCRdb copy retains only in-frame clones and omits some. Of around 200,000 clones detected, under 85% appear once; the ten largest clones hold around 1.6%. The sequencing input was PBMCs. The receptors shown here come from a man aged 45-65 years in good health and CMV-seronegative. Each CDR3 is given with its conserved first and last residue. D genes are given only for firm matches. Clone size is shown for a subset of rows, as once, few, many or a class of expanded clone.

>TRBV28|TRBD2|TRBJ2-1|NA
CASSRYYQRTSGRNEQFF
TGTGCCAGCAGCCGCTATTATCAGAGGACTAGCGGGAGAAATGAGCAGTTCTTC
>TRBV23-1|NA|TRBJ1-2|NA
CASSQSGASNYGYTF
TGCGCCAGCAGTCAATCGGGGGCCTCTAACTATGGCTACACCTTC
>TRBV9|TRBD2|TRBJ2-5|once
CASSVAGGGSQETQYF
TGTGCCAGCAGCGTAGCGGGAGGGGGTTCGCAAGAGACCCAGTACTTC
>TRBV7-9|TRBD2|TRBJ2-5|NA
CASSQGLAGVQETQYF
TGTGCCAGCAGCCAGGGACTAGCGGGAGTCCAAGAGACCCAGTACTTC
>TRBV7-8|TRBD1|TRBJ1-2|NA
CASSLARTGGISSGYTF
TGTGCCAGCAGCTTAGCGCGGACAGGGGGTATCAGCTCTGGCTACACCTTC
>TRBV6-4|NA|TRBJ2-3|NA
CASSARQDASKSTDTQYF
TGTGCCAGCAGTGCCCGGCAGGATGCCTCTAAGAGCACAGATACGCAGTATTTT
>TRBV7-2|NA|TRBJ2-2|NA
CASSHRNIDTGELFF
TGTGCCAGCAGCCACCGAAACATCGACACCGGGGAGCTGTTTTTT
>TRBV7-3|TRBD1|TRBJ1-1|NA
CASSPRQGTEAFF
TGTGCCAGCAGCCCCAGACAGGGCACTGAAGCTTTCTTT
>TRBV7-8|NA|TRBJ2-7|few
CASSTTVSYEQYF
TGTGCCAGCAGCACGACAGTTTCCTACGAGCAGTACTTC
>TRBV6-5|NA|TRBJ1-6|NA
CASSSGQTNSPLHF
TGTGCCAGCAGTTCCGGACAGACTAATTCACCCCTCCACTTT
>TRBV9|NA|TRBJ2-7|NA
CASSSTLSEYEQYF
TGTGCCAGCAGCTCCACCCTTAGCGAATACGAGCAGTACTTC
>TRBV7-8|NA|TRBJ1-3|NA
CASSLEAGGNTIYF
TGTGCCAGCAGCTTAGAGGCAGGGGGAAACACCATATATTTT
>TRBV6-6|NA|TRBJ1-2|NA
CASRTGTTANYGYTF
TGTGCCAGCAGGACCGGGACAACAGCTAACTATGGCTACACCTTC
>TRBV19|TRBD1|TRBJ1-6|NA
CASNPQGSGGNSPLHF
TGTGCCAGTAACCCACAGGGGAGTGGGGGAAATTCACCCCTCCACTTT
>TRBV7-8|NA|TRBJ2-7|NA
CASSLRAGGRLASAYEQYF
TGTGCCAGCAGCCTAAGGGCCGGGGGGCGTCTAGCGAGTGCCTACGAGCAGTACTTC
>TRBV4-2|NA|TRBJ2-3|NA
CASSQGGDDTQYF
TGTGCCAGCAGCCAAGGAGGTGACGATACGCAGTATTTT
>TRBV9|NA|TRBJ1-4|NA
CASSPDGINEKLFF
TGTGCCAGCAGCCCGGACGGGATTAATGAAAAACTGTTTTTT
>TRBV18|TRBD2|TRBJ2-7|once
CASSHPTSGRDEQYF
TGTGCCAGCTCACATCCGACTAGCGGGAGGGACGAGCAGTACTTC
>TRBV19|TRBD1|TRBJ2-1|NA
CASSIARESTGGKEQFF
TGTGCCAGTAGTATAGCAAGGGAATCTACAGGGGGAAAGGAGCAGTTCTTC
>TRBV6-5|TRBD2|TRBJ2-1|NA
CASSPGLAGIDEQFF
TGTGCCAGCAGCCCCGGACTAGCGGGAATCGATGAGCAGTTCTTC
>TRBV28|NA|TRBJ1-5|NA
CASRFVDTPYSNQPQHF
TGTGCCAGCAGATTTGTAGACACCCCTTATAGCAATCAGCCCCAGCATTTT
>TRBV28|NA|TRBJ1-5|NA
CASTLGGAGRNQPQHF
TGTGCCAGCACTCTGGGGGGGGCCGGGCGCAATCAGCCCCAGCATTTT
>TRBV10-1|NA|TRBJ2-7|NA
CASSPKRVRNEQYF
TGCGCCAGCAGCCCCAAACGAGTCAGGAACGAGCAGTACTTC
>TRBV19|NA|TRBJ1-5|NA
CASSTWAHNSNQPQHF
TGTGCCAGTAGTACATGGGCGCACAATAGCAATCAGCCCCAGCATTTT
>TRBV18|NA|TRBJ1-2|NA
CASSDYGYTF
TGTGCCAGCTCCGACTATGGCTACACCTTC
>TRBV18|NA|TRBJ2-5|NA
CASSPPRDLQETQYF
TGTGCCAGCTCACCTCCCCGGGACTTACAAGAGACCCAGTACTTC
>TRBV6-6|TRBD1|TRBJ1-5|NA
CASTDRASNQPQHF
TGTGCCAGCACCGACAGGGCTAGCAATCAGCCCCAGCATTTT
>TRBV5-6|NA|TRBJ2-3|NA
CASSLGQQNTDTQYF
TGTGCCAGCAGCTTGGGACAACAAAACACAGATACGCAGTATTTT
>TRBV4-2|TRBD1|TRBJ2-2|NA
CASSQTAGTGRGTGELFF
TGTGCCAGCAGCCAAACTGCCGGGACAGGGAGGGGAACCGGGGAGCTGTTTTTT
>TRBV5-1|NA|TRBJ2-1|NA
CASSLASNGEQFF
TGCGCCAGCAGCTTGGCCTCTAATGGTGAGCAGTTCTTC
>TRBV10-3|NA|TRBJ2-7|NA
CAISESVTEQYF
TGTGCCATCAGTGAATCGGTTACCGAGCAGTACTTC
>TRBV5-5|TRBD1|TRBJ1-2|NA
CASSLLDRGYGYTF
TGTGCCAGCAGTCTTCTGGACAGGGGCTATGGCTACACCTTC
>TRBV7-7|NA|TRBJ2-2|NA
CASSPMHTGELFF
TGTGCTAGCAGCCCTATGCACACCGGGGAGCTGTTTTTT
>TRBV18|NA|TRBJ2-5|NA
CASSPNFLQETQYF
TGTGCCAGCTCACCTAACTTTTTACAAGAGACCCAGTACTTC
>TRBV28|NA|TRBJ2-3|NA
CASSFTGRPTDTQYF
TGTGCCAGCAGTTTTACGGGTCGTCCCACAGATACGCAGTATTTT
>TRBV9|NA|TRBJ1-6|NA
CASSVVPGSSSPLHF
TGTGCCAGCAGCGTAGTCCCAGGGTCAAGTTCACCCCTCCACTTT
>TRBV30|TRBD1|TRBJ1-5|NA
CAWGGQSNQPQHF
TGTGCCTGGGGGGGACAGAGCAATCAGCCCCAGCATTTT
>TRBV6-5|NA|TRBJ2-7|few
CASSYGATGTYEQYF
TGTGCCAGCAGTTATGGTGCGACGGGTACCTACGAGCAGTACTTC
>TRBV6-5|NA|TRBJ2-1|NA
CASSYQREARNEQFF
TGTGCCAGCAGCTATCAGAGGGAGGCCCGGAATGAGCAGTTCTTC
>TRBV7-9|TRBD2|TRBJ2-1|NA
CASSLPLADNEQFF
TGTGCCAGCAGCTTACCCCTAGCGGACAATGAGCAGTTCTTC
>TRBV6-1|TRBD1|TRBJ1-4|NA
CASGRQGTTNEKLFF
TGTGCCAGCGGAAGACAGGGCACAACTAATGAAAAACTGTTTTTT
>TRBV6-5|TRBD1|TRBJ1-1|NA
CASSYPGQGTNTEAFF
TGTGCCAGCAGTTACCCGGGACAGGGGACGAACACTGAAGCTTTCTTT
>TRBV19|TRBD1|TRBJ1-5|NA
CASSIGNVGQGARQPQHF
TGTGCCAGTAGTATAGGCAATGTTGGTCAGGGGGCAAGACAGCCCCAGCATTTT
>TRBV29-1|NA|TRBJ1-4|NA
CSVAQRTTNEKLFF
TGCAGCGTTGCCCAGCGAACAACTAATGAAAAACTGTTTTTT
>TRBV28|NA|TRBJ2-7|NA
CASSPTGLTYEQYF
TGTGCCAGCAGTCCCACGGGACTGACCTACGAGCAGTACTTC
>TRBV18|NA|TRBJ2-5|NA
CASSRGKETQYF
TGTGCCAGCTCACGCGGAAAGGAGACCCAGTACTTC
>TRBV9|NA|TRBJ2-1|NA
CASSVATSSNNEQFF
TGTGCCAGCAGCGTAGCTACTAGTTCTAACAATGAGCAGTTCTTC
>TRBV4-3|NA|TRBJ2-1|NA
CASSQELRLDEQFF
TGCGCCAGCAGCCAAGAACTAAGGTTGGATGAGCAGTTCTTC
>TRBV19|TRBD1|TRBJ1-5|NA
CASRPGQGKHQPQHF
TGTGCCAGCAGACCGGGACAGGGGAAACATCAGCCCCAGCATTTT
>TRBV30|NA|TRBJ2-7|NA
CAWRRGQGGTYEQYF
TGTGCCTGGAGGAGGGGGCAGGGGGGAACCTACGAGCAGTACTTC
>TRBV10-3|TRBD2|TRBJ2-7|NA
CAIGGVAGGEQYF
TGTGCCATCGGGGGGGTAGCGGGGGGCGAGCAGTACTTC
>TRBV19|TRBD2|TRBJ2-1|NA
CASSDTSGRSNEQFF
TGTGCCAGTAGTGATACTAGCGGGAGGAGTAATGAGCAGTTCTTC
>TRBV5-1|NA|TRBJ2-7|few
CASSLAAGSYEQYF
TGCGCCAGCAGCTTGGCCGCAGGCTCCTACGAGCAGTACTTC
>TRBV18|NA|TRBJ2-1|once
CASSRHRDNEQFF
TGTGCCAGCTCACGACACAGGGACAATGAGCAGTTCTTC